This T cell receptor beta chain was sequenced in a study of patients and donors after allogeneic stem cell transplantation. This clonotype has a handful of counts. The CDR3 runs to 18 residues. V lost 0 bases, J lost 4 bases, and 8 bases stayed unmatched. Looked up from germline, CDR1 is LNHNV and CDR2 is YYDKDF (reference sequence). TCRdb ran MiXCR on the RT-PCR reads and lists one entry per CDR3 protein. The sample holds roughly 880,000 distinct CDR3 sequences; roughly 17% are singletons and the top ten take 5% to 6.5%. The chain has TRBV15 and TRBJ2-2; TRBD1 agrees at 10 bases. This receptor was taken from a human donor who was either an allogeneic HSCT recipient or a stem cell or donor lymphocyte infusion donor (not recorded which). It is not recorded whose cells these are; they may come from a transplant donor. The sequenced material came from blood, either unsorted or a sorted T cell fraction (not recorded which). The DNA for the CDR3 is TGTGCCACCAGCAGAGATTGGAACGGGGACAGGGGCACCGGGGAGCTGTTTTTT. Protein: CATSRDWNGDRGTGELFF.